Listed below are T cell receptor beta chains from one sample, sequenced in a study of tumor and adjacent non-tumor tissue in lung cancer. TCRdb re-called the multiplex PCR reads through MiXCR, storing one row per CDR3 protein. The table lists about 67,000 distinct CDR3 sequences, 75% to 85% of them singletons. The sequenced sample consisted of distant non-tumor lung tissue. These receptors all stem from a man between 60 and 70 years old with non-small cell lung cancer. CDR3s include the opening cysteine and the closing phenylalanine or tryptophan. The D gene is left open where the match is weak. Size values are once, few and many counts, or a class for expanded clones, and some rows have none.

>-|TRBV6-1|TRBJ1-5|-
TGCGCCATCGATGAAACCCCCAATCAGCCCCGGCATTTT
CAIDETPNQPRHF
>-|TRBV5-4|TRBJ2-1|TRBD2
TGTACCAGCAGCTTGGAGGTGGGCCGGGACTATCAAACTATTGAGCAGTTCTTC
CTSSLEVGRDYQTIEQFF
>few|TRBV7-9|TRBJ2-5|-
TGTGCCAGGAGCTTTGTTGGTGAGACCCAGCACTTC
CARSFVGETQHF
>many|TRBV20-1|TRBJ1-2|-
TGCAGTGCTAGAGATCAGGTTACCTATGGCTACACCTTC
CSARDQVTYGYTF
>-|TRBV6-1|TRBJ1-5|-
TGTGCCAGCAGGCAAGTGAGGGGCAACCAAAATCAGCCCCAGCATTTT
CASRQVRGNQNQPQHF
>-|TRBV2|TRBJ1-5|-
TGTGCCAGCAGCCCCCCGGATGGTACAGGGAGTCAGTCACAGCATTTT
CASSPPDGTGSQSQHF
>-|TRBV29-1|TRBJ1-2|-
TGCAGCGTCTCACCCCAAAATGGTCGCGGCTACACCTTC
CSVSPQNGRGYTF
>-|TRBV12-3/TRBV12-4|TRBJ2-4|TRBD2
TGTGCCAGTAGTTTTGAGGGAGGGACGCCGGGGAAAAACATTCGGTACTTC
CASSFEGGTPGKNIRYF
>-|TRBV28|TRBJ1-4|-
-
CTCIVGTGATNENCFF
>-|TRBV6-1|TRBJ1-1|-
TGTGCCAGCACCCTTCGTTTACCACGGTCCACTGAAGTTTTCTTT
CASTLRLPRSTEVFF
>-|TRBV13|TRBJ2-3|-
TGTGCCAGCAGTTTAGCGAGACAGAACGCAGTTACGCAGTATTTT
CASSLARQNAVTQYF
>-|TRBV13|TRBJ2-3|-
TGTGCCAGCAGCTTAGCGAGACAGACCTCAGATACGCAATATTTT
CASSLARQTSDTQYF
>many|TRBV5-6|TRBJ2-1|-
TGTGCCAGCAGCCTTGTCGGGGGTGAGCAGTTCTTC
CASSLVGGEQFF
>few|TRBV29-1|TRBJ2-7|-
TGCAGCGCAAGAAGGGGGGAACAGGGTTCCCATGAGCAGTACTTC
CSARRGEQGSHEQYF
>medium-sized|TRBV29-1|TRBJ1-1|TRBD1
TGCAGCGTAAGACAGGGATGGGGAATGAACACTGAAGCTTTCTTT
CSVRQGWGMNTEAFF
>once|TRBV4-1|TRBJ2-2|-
TGCGCCAGCAGCTCTGTCATAAACGCCGGGGAGCTGTTTTTT
CASSSVINAGELFF
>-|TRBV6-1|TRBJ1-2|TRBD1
TGTGCCAGCAGTGTCGTAACAGGGGAGGCCTATGGTTACACCTTC
CASSVVTGEAYGYTF
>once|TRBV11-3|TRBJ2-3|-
TGTACCAACAGCCACAGGGAAGTCACAGATACGCAGTATTTT
CTNSHREVTDTQYF
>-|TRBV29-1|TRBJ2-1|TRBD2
TGCAGCGTTGGAGGGCCTAGCGGGAGGGGAAGTGAGCAGTTCTTC
CSVGGPSGRGSEQFF
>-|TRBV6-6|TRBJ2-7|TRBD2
TGTGCCAGCAGTCATCCACCCGCGGGGGGGGAAACCTACGAGCGGTACTTC
CASSHPPAGGETYERYF
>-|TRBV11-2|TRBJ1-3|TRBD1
TGTGCCAGCAGCTTAGACCCAGGCAGGGGGCCAGGAAGCACCATATATTTT
CASSLDPGRGPGSTIYF
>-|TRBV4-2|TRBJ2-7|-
TGTGCCAGCATCCAAGGAGGGGCGGGAACGTCCTACGAGGAGTACTTC
CASIQGGAGTSYEEYF
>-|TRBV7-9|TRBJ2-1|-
TGTGCCAGCACCTCACGGAAATACAATGAGCAGTTCTTC
CASTSRKYNEQFF
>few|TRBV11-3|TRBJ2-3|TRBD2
TGTGCCAGCAGCCCCAGCGGGAGGCAGTATTTT
CASSPSGRQYF
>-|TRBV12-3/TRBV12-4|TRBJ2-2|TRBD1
TGTGCCAGCAGTCTTTGGACAGGGGGCGCGAACACTGGGGAGCTGGTTTTT
CASSLWTGGANTGELVF